The 28 T cell receptor beta chains reported below all come from one sample, sequenced in a study of Ad26.COV2.S vaccination and SARS-CoV-2 variants. Treatment specified: around 19 received Ad26.COV2.S at low or high dose, single or two shots; a few received placebo; per-sample allocation not given. Sampling took place 63 days after the first vaccine or placebo injection. The data were produced by immunoSEQ multiplex PCR, yet TCRdb's version contains in-frame clones alone and is incomplete. The sample records 300,000 to 350,000 clones, around 90% being singletons. Source: peripheral blood, taken in a trial of Ad26.COV2.S vaccine versus placebo. The receptors derive from a person aged 18-65 years who received the Ad26.COV2.S COVID-19 vaccine or a placebo.

This chain joins TRBV7-6 and TRBJ2-7; 8 positions match TRBD1. This CDR3 spans 15 amino acids. Germline CDR1 is SGHVS and CDR2 is FNYEAQ. V lost 3 bases to trimming and J lost 2 bases; unmatched junction nucleotides: 6. CDR3 sequence reads: CASSLVPQGAYEQYF. CDR3 sequence (DNA): TGTGCCAGCAGCTTGGTTCCACAGGGGGCCTACGAGCAGTACTTC.

The rearrangement joins TRBV11-3 to TRBJ2-7; D not resolved. This CDR3 has 13 amino acids. V lost 1 base to trimming and J lost 5 bases, with 9 bases between them. CDR1 and CDR2 from the germline V gene are SGHNT and YENEEA. CDR3 loop: CASSLGGPDEQYF. CDR3 bases: TGTGCCAGCAGCTTAGGGGGTCCGGACGAGCAGTACTTC.

V and J are TRBV2 and TRBJ1-5; D ambiguous. V was shortened by 6 bases and J by 0 bases, with 12 bases between the two germline ends. This CDR3 region has 15 residues. Germline loops: CDR1 SNHLY, CDR2 FYNNEI. CDR3: CASRPGPYSNQPQHF. CDR3 DNA sequence: TGTGCCAGCAGGCCCGGACCGTATAGCAATCAGCCCCAGCATTTT. The full variable domain, with the rest looked up from reference TRBV2 and TRBJ1-5, is EPEVTQTPSHQVTQMGQEVILRCVPISNHLYFYWYRQILGQKVEFLVSFYNNEISEKSEIFDDQFSVERPDGSNFTLKIRSTKLEDSAMYFCASRPGPYSNQPQHFGDGTRLSIL.

V is TRBV11-2 and J is TRBJ2-7; 7 nucleotides match TRBD2. This CDR3 spans 12 amino acids. The germline gives CDR1 SGHAT, CDR2 FQNNGV. V lost 4 bases, J lost 3 bases, and 0 bases stayed unmatched. The CDR3: CASSWGGYEQYF. The CDR3 DNA is TGTGCCAGCAGCTGGGGGGGCTACGAGCAGTACTTC.

The chain joins TRBV28 to TRBJ2-4, with TRBD2 matching over 9 bases. The CDR3 sequence is 17 residues long. Per the germline V gene, CDR1 is MDHEN and CDR2 is SYDVKM. V lost 4 bases to trimming and J lost 7 bases; unmatched junction nucleotides: 14. The CDR3 DNA sequence: TGTGCCAGCAGTTCCAGGCGGGGGGGGCAGTTGGGTAACATTCAGTACTTC. The encoded protein is CASSSRRGGQLGNIQYF.

The chain has TRBV12-3 or TRBV12-4 and TRBJ2-1, with TRBD1 identical over 7 bases. V was pared by 6 bases and J by 9 bases, with 5 bases of the junction left unmatched. The CDR3 contains 12 residues. CDR3 loop: CASRLTGVEQFF. Written as DNA, the CDR3 is TGTGCCAGCAGACTAACAGGGGTTGAGCAGTTCTTC.

The V and J genes are TRBV11-2 and TRBJ1-1; D is uncertain. CDR1 and CDR2 from the germline V gene are SGHAT and FQNNGV. CDR3 length: 13 amino acids. V lost 3 bases, J lost 4 bases, and 9 bases lay in between. In DNA, the CDR3 is TGTGCCAGCAGCTTTATAGGCGGCACTGAAGCTTTCTTT. Its protein is CASSFIGGTEAFF.

This clone was recorded only once. The rearrangement uses TRBV5-6 and TRBJ1-6; D remains unclear. This CDR3 is 14 amino acids long. V was trimmed by 1 base and J by 9 bases, leaving 11 bases between them. Germline assignment: CDR1 SGHDT and CDR2 YYEEEE. As DNA, the CDR3 is TGTGCCAGCAGCTTGAACGGGCCGGGTTCACCCCTCCACTTT. The encoded protein is CASSLNGPGSPLHF.

This rearrangement joins TRBV21-1 to TRBJ2-1; the D call of TRBD2 is as the table states it, not checked on the DNA. TRBV21-1 constitutes a pseudogene. CDR3 size: 17 residues. The CDR3 bases are TGTGCCACTGGGGCGTCACCGGGACTAGCGGGACTCAATGAGCAGTTCTTC. Translated: CATGASPGLAGLNEQFF.

V and J are TRBV9 and TRBJ2-2; no clear D. This CDR3 contains 16 residues. CDR1 and CDR2 (germline): SGDLS, YYNGEE. The V gene lost 0 bases and the J gene lost 4 bases, with 13 bases spanning the gap. CDR3 sequence reads: CASSVEAGWGTGELFF. In DNA form, the CDR3 reads TGTGCCAGCAGCGTAGAGGCAGGTTGGGGCACCGGGGAGCTGTTTTTT.

V is TRBV5-1 and J is TRBJ1-1; the D gene is possibly TRBD1 (5 bases). Germline loops: CDR1 SGHRS, CDR2 YFSETQ. Trimming removed 6 bases from V and 1 base from J, with 16 bases in between. This CDR3 contains 15 residues. DNA of the CDR3: TGCGCCAGCATTGACAGCCCGAGAACGAACACTGAAGCTTTCTTT. Amino acid sequence: CASIDSPRTNTEAFF.

The chain is built from TRBV7-2 and TRBJ2-2; no clear D. The length of the CDR3 is 13 residues. Trimming cost V 2 bases and J 6 bases, with 7 bases left between them. The germline CDR1 and CDR2 sequences are SGHTA and FQGNSA. CDR3 sequence: CASSLIVAGELFF. CDR3 sequence (DNA): TGTGCCAGCAGCTTAATCGTTGCCGGGGAGCTGTTTTTT.

J is TRBJ1-6 and V is TRBV12-3 or TRBV12-4; D remains unclear. The CDR3 consists of 12 residues. Trimming removed 7 bases at V and 13 bases at J, with 14 bases between. This chain's CDR3 is CASTGPRIPLHF. In nucleotides, the CDR3 is TGTGCCAGCACCGGGCCGCGTATCCCCCTCCACTTT.

This sequence joins TRBV7-9 and TRBJ2-2; no clear D. In germline, CDR1 is SEHNR, CDR2 FQNEAQ (reference sequence). Trimming pared 4 bases from V and 7 bases from J, leaving 13 bases between. CDR3 length: 14 residues. The DNA of the CDR3 is TGTGCCAGCAGCTCGTGGACCGCAGGCGGGGAGCTGTTTTTT. This translates into CASSSWTAGGELFF. Using reference TRBV7-9 and TRBJ2-2 for the parts outside the CDR3, the full variable domain is DTGVSQNPRHKITKRGQNVTFRCDPISEHNRLYWYRQTLGQGPEFLTYFQNEAQLEKSRLLSDRFSAERPKGSFSTLEIQRTEQGDSAMYLCASSSWTAGGELFFGEGSRLTVL.

The chain carries TRBV18 and TRBJ2-2, with D perhaps matching TRBD2 (5 bases). V dropped 6 bases and J dropped 1 base, with 15 bases sitting between them. The CDR3 runs to 16 residues. CDR1 and CDR2 from the germline V gene are KGHSH and LQKENI. CDR3 coding DNA: TGTGCCAGCTCCCTCGTCGGCGGACTGAACACCGGGGAGCTGTTTTTT. Translated, it gives CASSLVGGLNTGELFF. Supplemented by reference TRBV18 and TRBJ2-2, the full variable domain reads NAGVMQNPRHLVRRRGQEARLRCSPMKGHSHVYWYRQLPEEGLKFMVYLQKENIIDESGMPKERFSAEFPKEGPSILRIQQVVRGDSAAYFCASSLVGGLNTGELFFGEGSRLTVL.

This chain connects TRBV15 to TRBJ2-1, with a possible D match to TRBD2 (6 bases). CDR1 and CDR2 from the germline V gene are LNHNV and YYDKDF (reference sequence). The CDR3 is made up of 14 amino acids. The V end was cut by 7 bases, the J end by 5 bases, with 15 bases between. The chain's CDR3 is CATTRDFKDNEQFF. CDR3 in DNA: TGTGCCACCACCCGGGACTTCAAAGACAATGAGCAGTTCTTC.

This chain joins TRBV7-3 and TRBJ2-7, with D possibly matching TRBD2 (6 bases). Germline values: CDR1 SGHTA, CDR2 FQGTGA. The CDR3 sequence is 16 residues long. Between the trimmed V and J ends, which lost 5 bases and 7 bases, there was a span of 24 bases. CDR3 in amino acids: CASSPNLGGTAGEQYF. The CDR3, as DNA: TGTGCCAGCAGCCCCAACCTCGGGGGTACCGCGGGGGAGCAGTACTTC.

This clone was found once. The rearrangement joins TRBV30 to TRBJ1-5; D may be TRBD1 (6 bases). Trimming cost V 4 bases and J 2 bases, with 12 bases left between them. This CDR3 comprises 14 residues. CDR1 GTSNPN and CDR2 SVGIG come from the germline V gene (reference sequence). In nucleotides, the CDR3 is TGTGCCTGGACCAGGGGAGGGGGCAATCAGCCCCAGCATTTT. This codes for CAWTRGGGNQPQHF.

V and J are TRBV7-2 and TRBJ2-7, with TRBD2 identical over 7 bases. This CDR3 has 13 residues. The V gene's germline CDR1 is SGHTA and CDR2 FQGNSA. V gave up 4 bases and J gave up 2 bases; unmatched junction bases: 2. The CDR3 region has the DNA TGTGCCAGCAGCTCCGGACTAGCCTACGAGCAGTACTTC. As protein: CASSSGLAYEQYF.

This chain links TRBV7-2 with TRBJ2-7; D possibly uses TRBD1 or TRBD2 (5 bases each). The germline CDR1 and CDR2 sequences are SGHTA and FQGNSA. The V end lost 3 bases, the J end lost 2 bases, and 17 bases lay between the germline ends. This CDR3 comprises 16 residues. The DNA for the CDR3 is TGTGCCAGCAGCTTGACATCGGGACGATTGACCTACGAGCAGTACTTC. Its translation is CASSLTSGRLTYEQYF. The entire variable domain, with the rest obtained from reference TRBV7-2 and TRBJ2-7, is as follows: GAGVSQSPSNKVTEKGKDVELRCDPISGHTALYWYRQSLGQGLEFLIYFQGNSAPDKSGLPSDRFSAERTGGSVSTLTIQRTQQEDSAVYLCASSLTSGRLTYEQYFGPGTRLTVT.

The chain has TRBV18 and TRBJ1-5; D is undetermined. Germline lookup yields CDR1 KGHSH and CDR2 LQKENI. The CDR3 runs to 15 residues. V was pared by 2 bases and J by 3 bases, with 11 bases between. CDR3 region: CASSPSYFYNQPQHF. The CDR3 DNA follows: TGTGCCAGCTCACCATCGTATTTTTACAATCAGCCCCAGCATTTT.

This clone was counted only a few times. The CDR3 here is CASSLRGYEQYF. The CDR3, as DNA: TGTGCCAGCAGCCTCCGGGGATACGAGCAGTACTTC. The chain employs TRBV6-6 and TRBJ2-7, with TRBD2 as a possible D gene (5 bases). Germline assignment: CDR1 MNHNY and CDR2 SVGAGI (reference sequence). The V end was cut by 6 bases, the J end by 4 bases, with 10 bases between. This CDR3 region has 12 residues.

The chain is built from TRBV5-4 and TRBJ1-1; weak D call: TRBD1 (6 bases). Germline V gene sequence: CDR1 SGHNT, CDR2 YYREEE (reference sequence). The V and J ends lost 7 bases and 4 bases respectively, with 20 bases between them. The CDR3 length is 15 residues. The CDR3 DNA reads as TGTGCCAGCTCCCCCCCTAGGGGGAGTCGCACTGAAGCTTTCTTT. Translation gives CASSPPRGSRTEAFF.

The chain has TRBV5-4 and TRBJ2-1; D is unclear. CDR3 length: 13 residues. V was shortened by 9 bases and J by 6 bases, with 16 bases between the two germline ends. Germline lookup yields CDR1 SGHNT and CDR2 YYREEE (reference sequence). The DNA of the CDR3 is TGTGCCACGGCGCCCAGTTTAGCCAATGAGCAGTTCTTC. This encodes CATAPSLANEQFF. Variable domain in full (rest from reference TRBV5-4 and TRBJ2-1): ETGVTQSPTHLIKTRGQQVTLRCSSQSGHNTVSWYQQALGQGPQFIFQYYREEENGRGNFPPRFSGLQFPNYSSELNVNALELDDSALYLCATAPSLANEQFFGPGTRLTVL.

The V and J genes are TRBV5-1 and TRBJ2-7; D remains ambiguous. Germline V lookup: CDR1 SGHRS, CDR2 YFSETQ. V was pared by 0 bases and J by 5 bases, with 9 bases between. This CDR3 is built from 13 residues. CDR3 in DNA: TGCGCCAGCAGCTTGGGCCCCAAGGACGAGCAGTACTTC. The encoded protein is CASSLGPKDEQYF.

The J gene is TRBJ2-7, the V gene TRBV27; 11 positions agree with TRBD1. Germline V gives CDR1 MNHEY, CDR2 SMNVEV (reference sequence). This CDR3 contains 17 residues. V lost 3 bases to trimming and J lost 6 bases; unmatched junction nucleotides: 13. Here the CDR3 reads CASSLYVSGTGGREQYF. CDR3 nucleotides: TGTGCCAGCAGTTTGTATGTTTCCGGGACAGGGGGACGCGAGCAGTACTTC.

This chain connects TRBV10-3 to TRBJ1-1; 9 nucleotides line up with TRBD1. The trim removed 2 bases at V and 1 base at J, leaving 5 bases unmatched. This CDR3 has 16 residues. Germline V gene sequence: CDR1 ENHRY, CDR2 SYGVKD. CDR3 nucleotides: TGTGCCATCAGTGAGGGGACAGGGCTTGCGAACACTGAAGCTTTCTTT. It translates to CAISEGTGLANTEAFF.

The chain joins TRBV19 to TRBJ1-1; D is ambiguous. CDR3 length equals 17 residues. Germline V gives CDR1 LNHDA, CDR2 SQIVND (reference sequence). The ends were cut back, 5 bases at V and 4 bases at J, with 23 bases in the middle. For the CDR3, the DNA is TGTGCCAGTAGTGTCGGACTAACATATCCCCTGGGCACTGAAGCTTTCTTT. This encodes CASSVGLTYPLGTEAFF.